The 12 T cell receptor beta chains reported below all come from one sample, sequenced in a study of OX40 agonist ivuxolimab in advanced cancers. Sequenced by immunoSEQ multiplex PCR; TCRdb stores in-frame clones only, minus some. The profile shows about 64,000 clones, about 89% of them singletons. The sample in question was CD4+ or CD8+ T cells sorted from blood, obtained in a trial of the OX40 agonist ivuxolimab. The receptor set was obtained from an adult with an advanced solid tumor such as melanoma, head and neck, liver or kidney cancer.

The chain carries TRBV7-9 and TRBJ1-5; tentatively, D is TRBD1 (5 bases). Between the trimmed V and J ends, which lost 6 bases and 0 bases, there was a span of 9 bases. CDR1 and CDR2 (germline): SEHNR, FQNEAQ (reference sequence). This CDR3 contains 14 residues. The CDR3 sequence: CASSIDSSNQPQHF. For the CDR3, the DNA is TGTGCCAGCAGTATAGACAGTAGCAATCAGCCCCAGCATTTT.

CDR3 protein: CASRGTSGATNEQFF. The CDR3 DNA reads TGTGCCAGCAGGGGGACTAGCGGGGCCACTAATGAGCAGTTCTTC. V and J are TRBV6-1 and TRBJ2-1, with 13 bases fitting TRBD2. The CDR3 covers 15 residues. CDR1 is MNHNS, CDR2 SASEGT, per germline. V shed 6 bases and J 7 bases; nucleotides not matched to a gene: 6.

The chain has TRBV7-6 and TRBJ2-2; D may be TRBD1 or TRBD2 (6 bases each). Germline V CDR1 and CDR2: SGHVS, FNYEAQ. The CDR3 covers 15 residues. V dropped 1 base and J dropped 8 bases, with 14 bases sitting between them. CDR3 nucleotides: TGTGCCAGCAGCTTAGAAGGACAGACTAGAGGGGAGCTGTTTTTT. Translated, it gives CASSLEGQTRGELFF.

This chain uses TRBV6-1 with TRBJ2-7; D could derive from TRBD1 or TRBD2 (5 bases each). V was cut by 3 bases and J by 4 bases, with 13 bases left in between. CDR1 MNHNS and CDR2 SASEGT come from the germline V gene. This CDR3 is 14 amino acids long. CDR3 coding DNA: TGTGCCAGCAGTGAGGGGGTGGGGGTATACGAGCAGTACTTC. Its translation is CASSEGVGVYEQYF.

The chain joins TRBV28 to TRBJ1-5; D might be TRBD1 (5 bases). CDR1 is MDHEN and CDR2 is SYDVKM in the germline V gene. Trimming pared 5 bases from V and 5 bases from J, leaving 16 bases between. The CDR3 has 15 residues. For the CDR3, the DNA is TGTGCCAGCAGTCAGGTGGCAGGGTGGGATCAGCCCCAGCATTTT. Its translation: CASSQVAGWDQPQHF.

V gene TRBV5-1 combines with J gene TRBJ2-1, with 7 bases fitting TRBD2. CDR1 and CDR2 from the germline V gene are SGHRS and YFSETQ. This CDR3 has 15 residues. V lost 0 bases to trimming and J lost 0 bases; unmatched junction nucleotides: 0. CDR3 amino acids: CASSLGGSSYNEQFF. For the CDR3, the DNA is TGCGCCAGCAGCTTGGGCGGGAGCTCCTACAATGAGCAGTTCTTC. Drawing the rest from reference TRBV5-1 and TRBJ2-1, the complete variable domain is KAGVTQTPRYLIKTRGQQVTLSCSPISGHRSVSWYQQTPGQGLQFLFEYFSETQRNKGNFPGRFSGRQFSNSRSEMNVSTLELGDSALYLCASSLGGSSYNEQFFGPGTRLTVL.

The J gene is TRBJ2-2, the V gene TRBV11-2; D remains ambiguous. Between the trimmed V and J ends, which lost 1 base and 7 bases, there was a span of 7 bases. The CDR3 contains 13 residues. CDR1 and CDR2 (germline): SGHAT, FQNNGV. The CDR3 DNA reads as TGTGCCAGCAGCTTAGCGTGGGGCGGGGAGCTGTTTTTT. Protein product: CASSLAWGGELFF.

V is TRBV2 and J is TRBJ1-5; D unresolved. CDR3 size: 14 residues. Germline V gives CDR1 SNHLY, CDR2 FYNNEI. Trimming took off 2 bases at V and 8 bases at J, with 13 bases between the two ends. In nucleotides, the CDR3 is TGTGCCAGCAGTGAATCACTCCGAAGGGAGCCCCAGCATTTT. As protein: CASSESLRREPQHF.

The rearrangement uses TRBV6-5 and TRBJ1-3; perhaps TRBD1 as D (6 bases). CDR3 length: 15 amino acids. The V end was cut by 6 bases, the J end by 0 bases, with 12 bases between. Looked up from germline, CDR1 is MNHEY and CDR2 is SVGAGI. Here the CDR3 reads CASSPTGYSGNTIYF. The DNA for the CDR3 is TGTGCCAGCAGCCCGACAGGATACTCTGGAAACACCATATATTTT.

CDR3 DNA: TGTGCCAGCAGCTTAGGTCGACTAGCGGGAATATTCGGGGAGCTGTTTTTT. Translated: CASSLGRLAGIFGELFF. This sequence joins TRBV7-9 and TRBJ2-2; 11 bases map to TRBD2. CDR1 and CDR2 from the germline V gene are SEHNR and FQNEAQ (reference sequence). The CDR3 spans 17 residues. With 1 base clipped from V and 7 bases from J, the junction kept 8 bases outside the gene matches.

The chain employs TRBV11-2 and TRBJ2-6, with D tentatively TRBD1 (5 bases). The ends were cut back, 5 bases at V and 0 bases at J, with 8 bases in the middle. Germline V gene sequence: CDR1 SGHAT, CDR2 FQNNGV. The CDR3 spans 15 residues. CDR3 loop: CASSTDSSGANVLTF. CDR3 DNA sequence: TGTGCCAGCAGCACCGACAGCTCTGGGGCCAACGTCCTGACTTTC.

The J gene is TRBJ1-1, the V gene TRBV30, with TRBD1 as a possible D gene (6 bases). Trimming took off 5 bases at V and 0 bases at J, with 13 bases between the two ends. CDR3 length: 14 amino acids. CDR1 and CDR2 from the germline V gene are GTSNPN and SVGIG (reference sequence). Here the CDR3 reads CAWGRGLMNTEAFF. CDR3 coding DNA: TGTGCCTGGGGGCGGGGGCTCATGAACACTGAAGCTTTCTTT.